Included here is one T cell receptor beta chain sequence, with context. One junction end does not reproduce the germline sequence, and a read error may be involved. The sample belongs to a study of cytomegalovirus exposure and HLA in healthy donors. In germline, CDR1 is SNHLY, CDR2 FYNNEI. The CDR3 is 15 amino acids. With 60 Vbeta and 13 Jbeta primers, the PCR was carried out. The repertoire was sequenced with immunoSEQ multiplex PCR; TCRdb's copy has only in-frame clones and lacks some. Here the sample spans over 50,000 clones, around 87% being singletons. This chain links TRBV2 with TRBJ2-7; 9 bases are shared with TRBD1. The clonotype comes from a man aged 18 to 29 in good health and CMV-seronegative. The material sequenced was PBMCs. The CDR3 sequence is CASSEGTGTFREQYF. CDR3 DNA: TGTGCCAGCAGCGAAGGGACAGGGACCTTTCGGGAGCAGTACTTC. Based on the CDR3 plus reference TRBV2 and TRBJ2-7, the full variable domain is EPEVTQTPSHQVTQMGQEVILRCVPISNHLYFYWYRQILGQKVEFLVSFYNNEISEKSEIFDDQFSVERPDGSNFTLKIRSTKLEDSAMYFCASSEGTGTFREQYFGPGTRLTVT.